This is a list of T cell receptor beta chains from one sample in a study of CD8 T cells in Susac syndrome. TCRdb analysed the immunoSEQ multiplex PCR reads with MiXCR anew, one entry per CDR3 protein. The profile shows 120,000 or so distinct CDR3 sequences, 90% to 95% of them singletons. The source material was CD4+ T cells from PBMCs. Source of these receptors: a human donor in good health. CDR3s include the opening cysteine and the closing phenylalanine or tryptophan. The D gene is left open where the match is weak. Clone size is given for some rows only: seen once, a few or many times, or a class if the clone is expanded.

>TRBV3-1|NA|TRBJ2-7|NA
TGTGCCAGCAGCTCGTTAACCACTAGCCTGGGGTCCTACGAGCAGTACTTC
CASSSLTTSLGSYEQYF
>TRBV20-1|NA|TRBJ2-1|TRBD2
TGCAGTGCTAGAGCCCTAGCGGCTAGCTCCTACAATGAGCAGTTCTTC
CSARALAASSYNEQFF
>TRBV12-3/TRBV12-4|NA|TRBJ2-1|TRBD2
TGTGCCAGCAGTCCGACTAGCGGGAGGAATGAGCAGTTCTTC
CASSPTSGRNEQFF
>TRBV24-1|NA|TRBJ2-1|NA
TGTGCCACCAGTGACCCAACCCACGAGAGGTACAATGAGCAGTTCTTC
CATSDPTHERYNEQFF
>TRBV30|once|TRBJ2-6|NA
TGTGCCTGGACAAGCGCGAGGGCCAACGTCCTGACTTTC
CAWTSARANVLTF
>TRBV28|NA|TRBJ2-7|NA
TGTGCCAGCAGCTCCGGCCTGTCCTACGAGCAGTACTTC
CASSSGLSYEQYF
>TRBV29-1|NA|TRBJ2-7|NA
TGCAGCGCCTATGACAGGTTAAACTACGAGCAGTACTTC
CSAYDRLNYEQYF
>TRBV5-1|NA|TRBJ2-1|TRBD2
TGCGCCAGCAGCTTGGAGGGGACTACCTACAATGAGCAGTTCTTC
CASSLEGTTYNEQFF
>TRBV5-6|NA|TRBJ1-2|NA
TGTGCCAGCAGCTTGGGCCCCGGGGGAAACTATGGCTACACCTTC
CASSLGPGGNYGYTF
>TRBV30|NA|TRBJ2-7|NA
TGTGCCTGGACCCGGACTCCCGCCCGCTACGAGCAGTACTTC
CAWTRTPARYEQYF
>TRBV3-1|NA|TRBJ2-3|TRBD2
TGTGCCAGCAGCCTTAGCGGGGGAGGAGATACGCAGTATTTT
CASSLSGGGDTQYF
>TRBV4-1|NA|TRBJ1-1|NA
TGCGCCAGCAGCCAACCTCAGACCGCTGGGGCTATGAACACTGAAGCTTTCTTT
CASSQPQTAGAMNTEAFF
>TRBV2|NA|TRBJ1-2|NA
TGTGCCAGCAGCCGTTTAGAGGGTGGGAGCTATGGCTACACCTTC
CASSRLEGGSYGYTF
>TRBV6-5|NA|TRBJ2-7|TRBD1
TGTGCCACCCTTCCGGGACAGGTGCACTACGAGCAGTACTTC
CATLPGQVHYEQYF
>TRBV7-9|NA|TRBJ2-3|TRBD2
TGTGCCAGCAGCCGAGCGGGAGGGCCGGTAGATACGCAGTATTTT
CASSRAGGPVDTQYF
>TRBV7-2|NA|TRBJ2-7|NA
TGTGCCAGCAGCTTAGACTTCGCCTGGGGCTCCTCCTACGAGCAGTACTTC
CASSLDFAWGSSYEQYF
>TRBV2|once|TRBJ2-2|TRBD1
TGTGCCAGCAGTGGGCAGGGGGCTTTCGGGGAGCTGTTTTTT
CASSGQGAFGELFF
>TRBV5-4|NA|TRBJ2-1|NA
TGTGCCAGCAGTCCTGACCTCAGGTACAATGAGCAGTTCTTC
CASSPDLRYNEQFF
>TRBV19|NA|TRBJ2-7|TRBD2
TGTGCCAGTAGTATAGAATCCGGGACTAGCGGTTCCTACGAGCAGTACTTC
CASSIESGTSGSYEQYF
>TRBV5-1|NA|TRBJ2-7|TRBD1
TGCGCCAGCAGCCGAGGGACAGTGGAGGTCTACGAGCAGTACTTC
CASSRGTVEVYEQYF
>TRBV3-1|NA|TRBJ2-5|NA
TGTGCCAGCAGCCAAGGGTTTTATGTCCTGACGGGCGTCCAAGAGACCCAGTACTTC
CASSQGFYVLTGVQETQYF
>TRBV2|NA|TRBJ1-4|NA
TGTGCCAGCAGTGAATCGGGTGAAAAACTGTTTTTT
CASSESGEKLFF
>TRBV7-2|NA|TRBJ2-7|NA
TGTGCCAGCAGCCTATTTAGCGAGCAGTACTTC
CASSLFSEQYF
>TRBV2|NA|TRBJ2-5|TRBD2
TGTGCCAGCAGTTCAGGACTAGCAGGAGAGACCCAGTACTTC
CASSSGLAGETQYF
>TRBV5-1|once|TRBJ1-1|TRBD1
TGCGCCAGCAGCTGGGGACAGACGCACACTGAAGCTTTCTTT
CASSWGQTHTEAFF
>TRBV27|NA|TRBJ1-2|NA
TGTGCCAGCAGTTATCCGGGGGCCGGGGGCTACACCTTC
CASSYPGAGGYTF
>TRBV5-1|NA|TRBJ1-2|NA
TGCGCCAGCAGCTTGGCCGGGACACGGACTTATGGCTACACCTTC
CASSLAGTRTYGYTF
>TRBV30|NA|TRBJ1-5|NA
TGTGCCTGGAGTGTAGAAGGTATCGGAGGGTCCCAGCATTTT
CAWSVEGIGGSQHF